The T cell receptor beta chain described here comes from a study of vaccination and CD4 T cells after COVID-19. Study at large: Drawing of post-COVID samples took place a median roughly 97 days after diagnosis (range 35 to 161).

There are 15 residues in the CDR3. CDR1 is SGHTA, CDR2 FQGNSA, per germline. The V and J ends lost 1 base and 8 bases, in that order; junction bases with no gene match: 8. Sequenced with the Oncomine TCR Beta short-read assay was DNA taken from cultured CD4+ T cells. Genomic DNA was isolated from cultured CD4+ T cells. TCRdb re-called the PCR reads with MiXCR, one entry per CDR3 protein. The sample lists 15,000 to 20,000 distinct CDR3 sequences, nearly 50% occurring once. Treatment of the sample: approximately 10-day PBMC culture with coronavirus spike peptide pools or control peptides (ViraFEST assay). It was on days 3 and 7 that half the medium was replaced with fresh IL-2 medium. Comments on this clonotype: Its antigen is currently unknown.

The material was CD4+ T cells from blood, cultured in vitro, obtained before SARS-CoV-2 vaccination. The chain uses TRBV7-2 and TRBJ2-1, with TRBD2 matching over 7 bases. The receptor was isolated from a human donor who had recovered from COVID-19. CDR3 sequence reads: CASSLGPGRGDEQFF. The CDR3 DNA follows: TGTGCCAGCAGCTTAGGGCCAGGGAGGGGCGATGAGCAGTTCTTC.